A selection of T cell receptor beta chains follows, all from one sample in a study of control samples from healthy donors and cancer patients. Profiled with immunoSEQ multiplex PCR; TCRdb holds only in-frame clones, not every one. The sample includes about 150,000 clones, over 90% of them seen just once. The specimen sequenced was blood. The origin of the receptors is a man in his forties or fifties in good health. CDR3s include the opening cysteine and the closing phenylalanine or tryptophan. A D gene is named only where the DNA matches it firmly. Part of the rows lack a size; the others show once, few, many or a class for expanded clones.

D gene: .
J gene: TRBJ2-4
V gene: TRBV20-1
clone size: .
CDR3 protein: CSAPPGPQNF
CDR3 DNA: TGCAGTGCTCCACCGGGACCGCAGAATTTC

D gene: .
J gene: TRBJ2-2
V gene: TRBV24-1
clone size: .
CDR3 protein: CATNPGQNTGELFF
CDR3 DNA: TGTGCCACCAATCCGGGACAGAACACCGGGGAGCTGTTTTTT

D gene: .
J gene: TRBJ1-5
V gene: TRBV15
clone size: .
CDR3 protein: CATTQGLNQPQHF
CDR3 DNA: TGTGCCACCACCCAGGGCCTCAATCAGCCCCAGCATTTT

D gene: TRBD1
J gene: TRBJ1-5
V gene: TRBV4-1
clone size: .
CDR3 protein: CASSQETQGRPQHF
CDR3 DNA: TGCGCCAGCAGCCAAGAAACACAGGGGAGGCCCCAGCATTTT

D gene: .
J gene: TRBJ1-2
V gene: TRBV5-1
clone size: .
CDR3 protein: CASSAGTGGYTF
CDR3 DNA: TGCGCCAGCTCCGCGGGGACGGGGGGCTACACCTTC

D gene: TRBD2
J gene: TRBJ2-1
V gene: TRBV5-4
clone size: .
CDR3 protein: CASTPTSGRANEQFF
CDR3 DNA: TGTGCCAGCACCCCAACTAGCGGGAGGGCTAATGAGCAGTTCTTC

D gene: .
J gene: TRBJ2-7
V gene: TRBV28
clone size: .
CDR3 protein: CASRTTGNVYEQYF
CDR3 DNA: TGTGCCAGCAGAACAACAGGGAATGTCTACGAGCAGTACTTC

D gene: TRBD2
J gene: TRBJ2-7
V gene: TRBV5-6
clone size: .
CDR3 protein: CASSFGSGSYEQYF
CDR3 DNA: TGTGCCAGCAGCTTTGGTAGCGGGTCCTACGAGCAGTACTTC

D gene: .
J gene: TRBJ2-5
V gene: TRBV24-1
clone size: .
CDR3 protein: CATSGGVGWETQYF
CDR3 DNA: TGTGCCACCAGTGGTGGGGTGGGATGGGAGACCCAGTACTTC

D gene: TRBD2
J gene: TRBJ2-2
V gene: TRBV10-1
clone size: .
CDR3 protein: CASSPLADNTNTGELFF
CDR3 DNA: TGCGCCAGCAGCCCGCTAGCGGATAACACGAACACCGGGGAGCTGTTTTTT

D gene: TRBD2
J gene: TRBJ2-7
V gene: TRBV7-7
clone size: .
CDR3 protein: CASSPLLAGGAYEQYF
CDR3 DNA: TGTGCTAGCAGCCCTCTCCTAGCGGGAGGAGCATACGAGCAGTACTTC

D gene: .
J gene: TRBJ1-4
V gene: TRBV6-6
clone size: many
CDR3 protein: CAHSWTNEKLFF
CDR3 DNA: TGTGCCCACTCCTGGACTAATGAAAAACTGTTTTTT

D gene: .
J gene: TRBJ2-3
V gene: TRBV9
clone size: .
CDR3 protein: CASSVSGSSTDTQYF
CDR3 DNA: TGTGCCAGCAGCGTATCGGGTAGTAGCACAGATACGCAGTATTTT

D gene: .
J gene: TRBJ2-1
V gene: TRBV9
clone size: .
CDR3 protein: CASSPRSPQSSEQFF
CDR3 DNA: TGTGCCAGCAGCCCCCGGAGCCCTCAGTCAAGTGAGCAGTTCTTC

D gene: .
J gene: TRBJ2-2
V gene: TRBV7-2
clone size: .
CDR3 protein: CASSPVGGEHRGAVF
CDR3 DNA: TGTGCCAGCAGCCCCGTCGGGGGTGAACACCGGGGAGCTGTTTTT

D gene: TRBD2
J gene: TRBJ2-7
V gene: TRBV5-1
clone size: .
CDR3 protein: CASSLFDSGNSYEQYF
CDR3 DNA: TGCGCCAGCAGCTTGTTTGATAGCGGGAACTCCTACGAGCAGTACTTC

D gene: .
J gene: TRBJ1-2
V gene: TRBV19
clone size: .
CDR3 protein: CASSLQGIYGYTF
CDR3 DNA: TGTGCCAGTAGCCTCCAGGGGATCTATGGCTACACCTTC

D gene: .
J gene: TRBJ1-2
V gene: TRBV6-5
clone size: .
CDR3 protein: CASSSRGADYGYTF
CDR3 DNA: TGTGCCAGTTCCTCCCGGGGGGCCGACTATGGCTACACCTTC

D gene: TRBD2
J gene: TRBJ2-5
V gene: TRBV13
clone size: .
CDR3 protein: CASSSCIPGLAEGGKETQYF
CDR3 DNA: TGTGCCAGCAGCTCCTGCATCCCGGGACTAGCTGAAGGGGGGAAAGAGACCCAGTACTTC

D gene: .
J gene: TRBJ2-3
V gene: TRBV6-5
clone size: .
CDR3 protein: CTGRDLYTDTQYF
CDR3 DNA: TGCACAGGACGGGATCTTTACACAGATACGCAGTATTTT

D gene: TRBD1
J gene: TRBJ1-2
V gene: TRBV18
clone size: once
CDR3 protein: CASSLYQGDANYGYTF
CDR3 DNA: TGTGCCAGCTCCCTATATCAGGGGGATGCTAACTATGGCTACACCTTC

D gene: .
J gene: TRBJ2-7
V gene: TRBV5-4
clone size: .
CDR3 protein: CASSIRDTPYEQYF
CDR3 DNA: TGTGCCAGCAGCATACGGGACACCCCCTACGAGCAGTACTTC

D gene: .
J gene: TRBJ1-1
V gene: TRBV11-2
clone size: few
CDR3 protein: CASSQKFEAFF
CDR3 DNA: TGTGCCAGCAGCCAAAAGTTTGAAGCTTTCTTT

D gene: TRBD2
J gene: TRBJ2-2
V gene: TRBV24-1
clone size: .
CDR3 protein: CATSDPSGRELGGELFF
CDR3 DNA: TGTGCCACCAGTGATCCTAGCGGGAGGGAGCTGGGCGGGGAGCTGTTTTTT

D gene: .
J gene: TRBJ2-2
V gene: TRBV3-1/TRBV3-2
clone size: .
CDR3 protein: CASSQDYGPGELFF
CDR3 DNA: TGTGCCAGCAGCCAAGATTACGGTCCCGGGGAGCTGTTTTTT

D gene: .
J gene: TRBJ2-4
V gene: TRBV3-1/TRBV3-2
clone size: .
CDR3 protein: CASSQDGLAGNIQYF
CDR3 DNA: TGTGCCAGCAGCCAAGATGGGCTAGCAGGAAACATTCAGTACTTC

D gene: .
J gene: TRBJ1-6
V gene: TRBV6-5
clone size: .
CDR3 protein: CASSYSTLNNSPLHF
CDR3 DNA: TGTGCCAGCAGTTACTCAACCCTTAATAATTCACCCCTCCACTTT

D gene: TRBD1
J gene: TRBJ2-5
V gene: TRBV2
clone size: .
CDR3 protein: CASSESGGTETQYF
CDR3 DNA: TGTGCCAGCAGTGAGTCAGGGGGCACCGAGACCCAGTACTTC

D gene: TRBD1
J gene: TRBJ1-6
V gene: TRBV29-1
clone size: .
CDR3 protein: CPKTEGAAYNSPLHF
CDR3 DNA: TGCCCTAAGACGGAGGGGGCAGCCTATAATTCACCCCTCCACTTT

D gene: .
J gene: TRBJ2-7
V gene: TRBV21-1
clone size: .
CDR3 protein: CASSKAGGQDFYEQYF
CDR3 DNA: TGTGCCAGCAGCAAAGCTGGGGGACAGGATTTCTACGAGCAGTACTTC

D gene: TRBD1
J gene: TRBJ1-4
V gene: TRBV24-1
clone size: .
CDR3 protein: CATSDLPERDRKNEKLFF
CDR3 DNA: TGTGCCACCAGTGATTTGCCCGAAAGGGACAGAAAGAATGAAAAACTGTTTTTT

D gene: .
J gene: TRBJ1-2
V gene: TRBV20-1
clone size: .
CDR3 protein: CSAYRDYGYTF
CDR3 DNA: TGCAGTGCCTACAGGGATTATGGCTACACCTTC

D gene: .
J gene: TRBJ2-1
V gene: TRBV4-1
clone size: .
CDR3 protein: CASSQDTPSVAYNEQFF
CDR3 DNA: TGCGCCAGCAGCCAAGACACCCCATCTGTAGCCTACAATGAGCAGTTCTTC

D gene: .
J gene: TRBJ1-1
V gene: TRBV3-1/TRBV3-2
clone size: .
CDR3 protein: CASSRLDGEAFF
CDR3 DNA: TGTGCCAGCAGCCGGCTGGACGGTGAAGCTTTCTTT

D gene: TRBD2
J gene: TRBJ2-3
V gene: TRBV3-1/TRBV3-2
clone size: .
CDR3 protein: CASSQLGGGTDTQYF
CDR3 DNA: TGTGCCAGCAGCCAACTGGGGGGGGGCACAGATACGCAGTATTTT

D gene: .
J gene: TRBJ1-5
V gene: TRBV12-5
clone size: once
CDR3 protein: CASGFGGSNQPQHF
CDR3 DNA: TGTGCTAGTGGTTTTGGGGGAAGCAATCAGCCCCAGCATTTT

D gene: .
J gene: TRBJ1-6
V gene: TRBV6-5
clone size: .
CDR3 protein: CASSYGGVSPLHF
CDR3 DNA: TGTGCCAGCAGTTACGGGGGGGTTTCACCCCTCCACTTT

D gene: TRBD2
J gene: TRBJ2-6
V gene: TRBV28
clone size: .
CDR3 protein: CASISGGLGSGANVLTF
CDR3 DNA: TGTGCCAGCATTTCTGGGGGACTAGGCTCTGGGGCCAACGTCCTGACTTTC

D gene: .
J gene: TRBJ2-4
V gene: TRBV6-5
clone size: .
CDR3 protein: CASSYLTDLKNIQYF
CDR3 DNA: TGTGCCAGCAGTTACCTGACAGACCTCAAAAACATTCAGTACTTC